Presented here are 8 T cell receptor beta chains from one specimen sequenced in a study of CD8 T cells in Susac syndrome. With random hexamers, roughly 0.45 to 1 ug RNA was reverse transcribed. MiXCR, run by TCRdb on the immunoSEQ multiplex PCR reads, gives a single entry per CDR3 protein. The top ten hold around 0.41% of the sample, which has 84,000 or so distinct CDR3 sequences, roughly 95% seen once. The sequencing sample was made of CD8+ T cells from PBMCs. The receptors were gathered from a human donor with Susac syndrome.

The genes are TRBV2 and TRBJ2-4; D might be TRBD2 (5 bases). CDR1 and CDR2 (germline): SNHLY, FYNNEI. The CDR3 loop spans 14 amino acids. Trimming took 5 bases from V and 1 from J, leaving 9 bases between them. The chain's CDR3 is CASSPPGAKNIQYF. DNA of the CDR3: TGTGCCAGCAGTCCCCCGGGGGCCAAAAACATTCAGTACTTC.

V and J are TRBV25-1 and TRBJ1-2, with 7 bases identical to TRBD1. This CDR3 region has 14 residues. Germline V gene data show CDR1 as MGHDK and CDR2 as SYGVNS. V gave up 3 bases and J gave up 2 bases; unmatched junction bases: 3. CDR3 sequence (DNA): TGTGCCAGCAGTGATCCGGGACAGAACTATGGCTACACCTTC. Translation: CASSDPGQNYGYTF.

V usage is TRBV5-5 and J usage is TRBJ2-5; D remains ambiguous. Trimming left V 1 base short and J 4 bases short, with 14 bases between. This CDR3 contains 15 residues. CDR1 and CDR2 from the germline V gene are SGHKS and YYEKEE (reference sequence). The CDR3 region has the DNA TGTGCCAGCAGCTTGTACAACAGTATCTTAGAGACCCAGTACTTC. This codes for CASSLYNSILETQYF.

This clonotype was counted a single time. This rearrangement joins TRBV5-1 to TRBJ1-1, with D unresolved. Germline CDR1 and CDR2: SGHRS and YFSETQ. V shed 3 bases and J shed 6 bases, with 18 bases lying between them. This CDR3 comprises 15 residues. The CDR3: CASSSAKGGIAEAFF. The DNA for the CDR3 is TGCGCCAGCAGCTCCGCCAAAGGAGGGATCGCTGAAGCTTTCTTT.

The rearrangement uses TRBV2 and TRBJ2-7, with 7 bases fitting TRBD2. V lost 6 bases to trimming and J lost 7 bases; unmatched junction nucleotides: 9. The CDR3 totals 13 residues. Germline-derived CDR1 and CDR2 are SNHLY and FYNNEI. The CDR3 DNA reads TGTGCCAGCAGCCCCGGGCGGGGGTATGAGCAGTACGTC. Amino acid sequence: CASSPGRGYEQYV.

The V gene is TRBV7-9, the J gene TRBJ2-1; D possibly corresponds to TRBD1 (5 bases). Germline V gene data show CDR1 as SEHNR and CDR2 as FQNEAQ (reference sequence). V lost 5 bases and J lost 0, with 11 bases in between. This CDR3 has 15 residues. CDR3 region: CASSPPDSSYNEQFF. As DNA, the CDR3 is TGTGCCAGCAGCCCCCCCGACAGCTCCTACAATGAGCAGTTCTTC.

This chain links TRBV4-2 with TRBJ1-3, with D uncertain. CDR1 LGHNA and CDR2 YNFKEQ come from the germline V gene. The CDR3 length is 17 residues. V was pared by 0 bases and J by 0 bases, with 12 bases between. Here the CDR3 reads CASSQDWQAYSGNTIYF. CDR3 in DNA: TGTGCCAGCAGCCAAGATTGGCAGGCTTACTCTGGAAACACCATATATTTT.

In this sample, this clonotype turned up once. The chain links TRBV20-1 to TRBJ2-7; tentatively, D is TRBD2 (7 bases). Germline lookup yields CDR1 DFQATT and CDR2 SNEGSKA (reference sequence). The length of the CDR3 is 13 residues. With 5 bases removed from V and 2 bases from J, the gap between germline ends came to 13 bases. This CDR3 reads CSAGGGPAYEQYV. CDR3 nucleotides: TGCAGTGCTGGGGGGGGCCCAGCCTACGAGCAGTACGTC.